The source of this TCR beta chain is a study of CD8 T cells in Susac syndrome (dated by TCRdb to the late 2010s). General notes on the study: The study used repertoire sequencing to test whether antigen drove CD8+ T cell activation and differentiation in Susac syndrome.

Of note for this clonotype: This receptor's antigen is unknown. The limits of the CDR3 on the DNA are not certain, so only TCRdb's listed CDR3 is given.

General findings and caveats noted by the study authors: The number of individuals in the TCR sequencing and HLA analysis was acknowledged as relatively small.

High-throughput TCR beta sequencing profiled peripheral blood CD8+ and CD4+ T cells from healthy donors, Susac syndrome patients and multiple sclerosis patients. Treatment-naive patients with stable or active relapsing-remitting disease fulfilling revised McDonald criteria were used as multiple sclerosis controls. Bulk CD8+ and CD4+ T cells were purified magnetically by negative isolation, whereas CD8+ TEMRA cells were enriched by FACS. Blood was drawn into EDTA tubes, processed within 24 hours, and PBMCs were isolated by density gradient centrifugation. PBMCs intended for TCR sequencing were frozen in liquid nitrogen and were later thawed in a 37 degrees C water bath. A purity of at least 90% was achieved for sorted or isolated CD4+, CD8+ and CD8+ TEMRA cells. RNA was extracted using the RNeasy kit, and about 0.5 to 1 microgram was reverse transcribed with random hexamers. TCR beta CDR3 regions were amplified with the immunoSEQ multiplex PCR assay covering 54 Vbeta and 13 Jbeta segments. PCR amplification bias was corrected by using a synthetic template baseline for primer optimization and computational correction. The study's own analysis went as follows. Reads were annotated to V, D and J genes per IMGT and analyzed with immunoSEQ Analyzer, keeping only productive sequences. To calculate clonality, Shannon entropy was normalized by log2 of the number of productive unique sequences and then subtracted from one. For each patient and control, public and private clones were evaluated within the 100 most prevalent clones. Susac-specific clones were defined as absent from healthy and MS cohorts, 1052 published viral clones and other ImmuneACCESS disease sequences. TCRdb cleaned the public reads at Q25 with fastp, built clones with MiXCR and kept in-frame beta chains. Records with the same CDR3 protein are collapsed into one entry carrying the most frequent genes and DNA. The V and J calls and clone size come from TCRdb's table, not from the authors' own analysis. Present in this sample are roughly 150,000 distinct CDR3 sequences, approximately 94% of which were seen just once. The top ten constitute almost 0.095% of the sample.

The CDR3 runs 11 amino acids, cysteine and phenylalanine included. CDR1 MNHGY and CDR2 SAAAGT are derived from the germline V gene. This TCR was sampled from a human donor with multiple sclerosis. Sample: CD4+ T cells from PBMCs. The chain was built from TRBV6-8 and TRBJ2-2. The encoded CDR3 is CATRPPGSCFF.